These 22 T cell receptor beta chains were sequenced from one sample in a study of blood T cell repertoires in COVID-19. Method: immunoSEQ multiplex PCR; TCRdb's copy keeps in-frame clones and lacks some. The profile shows under 450,000 clones, about 89% of them singletons. Sequences were obtained from PBMCs or T cells enriched from blood (not recorded which). All receptors come from a man younger than 45 who had recovered from COVID-19.

This chain joins TRBV27 and TRBJ1-1, with 7 bases matching TRBD1. CDR1 and CDR2 (germline): MNHEY, SMNVEV (reference sequence). Germline trimming cut 5 bases from V and 2 bases from J; bases unmatched to any gene: 5. The CDR3 sequence is 14 residues long. The CDR3 protein is CASSQNRGNTEAFF. The CDR3 DNA reads TGTGCCAGCAGTCAAAACAGGGGAAACACTGAAGCTTTCTTT.

This sequence joins TRBV2 and TRBJ1-1; 7 bases are a match to TRBD1. The V segment lost 8 bases and the J segment 3 bases; nucleotides outside the gene matches: 6. Germline CDR1 SNHLY, CDR2 FYNNEI. The CDR3 extends over 13 amino acids. CDR3 nucleotides: TGTGCCAGCGGCGGTACAGGGGACACTGAAGCTTTCTTT. As protein: CASGGTGDTEAFF.

The rearrangement links TRBV5-4 to TRBJ1-2, with TRBD1 matching 11 bases. The junction had 10 bases not matched to a gene; V was cut back by 4 bases and J by 8 bases. The CDR3 runs 15 residues. The germline V gene encodes CDR1 SGHNT and CDR2 YYREEE (reference sequence). The CDR3 nucleotides read TGTGCCAGCAGCCCCGGCGGACAGGGGGCTGCCGGCTACACCTTC. This encodes CASSPGGQGAAGYTF.

V is TRBV6-2 or TRBV6-3 and J is TRBJ2-7; tentatively, D is TRBD1 (6 bases). Germline V CDR1 and CDR2: MNHEY, SVGEGT. V shed 0 bases and J shed 6 bases, with 9 bases lying between them. The CDR3 contains 13 residues. The CDR3 nucleotides are TGTGCCAGCAGTTACTCAGGGGGATTCGAGCAGTACTTC. This gives the protein CASSYSGGFEQYF.

The V gene is TRBV5-1, the J gene TRBJ2-7, with 11 nucleotides matching TRBD1. The junction had 6 bases not matched to a gene; V was cut back by 4 bases and J by 3 bases. Germline values: CDR1 SGHRS, CDR2 YFSETQ. The CDR3 length is 15 residues. The CDR3 sequence: CASSRGDRGDYEQYF. CDR3 sequence (DNA): TGCGCCAGCAGCCGAGGGGACAGGGGGGACTACGAGCAGTACTTC.

The J gene is TRBJ1-4, the V gene TRBV6-2 or TRBV6-3; TRBD1 aligns across 8 bases. Germline V lookup: CDR1 MNHEY, CDR2 SVGEGT. The J segment lost 3 bases and the V segment lost 5 bases, leaving 8 bases of the junction unmatched. This CDR3 spans 16 amino acids. The CDR3: CASSPGQARSNEKLFF. The CDR3, as DNA: TGTGCCAGCAGTCCGGGACAGGCTCGGTCTAATGAAAAACTGTTTTTT.

The chain is built from TRBV4-1 and TRBJ1-1; D gene uncertain. This CDR3 has 13 residues. The germline V and J ends were trimmed by 3 bases and 5 bases, with 10 bases remaining between them. Germline-derived CDR1 and CDR2 are MGHRA and YSYEKL. The CDR3 protein is CASSQMGGTEAFF. The CDR3 coding sequence is TGCGCCAGCAGCCAGATGGGAGGTACTGAAGCTTTCTTT.

The chain employs TRBV5-4 and TRBJ1-3, with D possibly matching TRBD1 (5 bases). The CDR3 length is 14 residues. Germline V lookup: CDR1 SGHNT, CDR2 YYREEE (reference sequence). V lost 0 bases and J lost 1, with 5 bases in between. DNA of the CDR3: TGTGCCAGCAGCTTGGGGACATCTGGAAACACCATATATTTT. It specifies CASSLGTSGNTIYF.

This clone was counted only a few times. V gene TRBV5-1 combines with J gene TRBJ2-5; D is unclear. Trimming removed 0 bases from V and 0 bases from J, with 6 bases in between. CDR1 and CDR2 from the germline V gene are SGHRS and YFSETQ. The CDR3 consists of 14 residues. CDR3 sequence: CASSLDSNQETQYF. CDR3 in DNA: TGCGCCAGCAGCTTGGACTCGAACCAAGAGACCCAGTACTTC.

This clone has a handful of counts. This chain uses TRBV6-6 with TRBJ1-1; TRBD1 is a possible D gene (6 bases). Trimming removed 5 bases from V and 4 bases from J, with 26 bases in between. The CDR3 spans 18 residues. Germline V lookup: CDR1 MNHNY, CDR2 SVGAGI (reference sequence). The CDR3 protein is CASSPGGPGHLRGTEAFF. The CDR3 nucleotides read TGTGCCAGCAGTCCCGGAGGACCGGGACACTTAAGGGGCACTGAAGCTTTCTTT.

The chain couples TRBV9 to TRBJ2-1; D is perhaps TRBD2 (6 bases). This CDR3 has 15 residues. CDR1 and CDR2 (germline): SGDLS, YYNGEE. Between the trimmed V and J ends, which lost 4 bases and 0 bases, there was a span of 11 bases. CDR3 sequence: CASSPVGGSYNEQFF. DNA for the CDR3: TGTGCCAGCAGCCCAGTGGGGGGCTCCTACAATGAGCAGTTCTTC.

V and J are TRBV14 and TRBJ2-7, with D possibly being TRBD2 (5 bases). The germline gives CDR1 SGHDN, CDR2 FVKESK. V shed 5 bases and J shed 3 bases, with 8 bases lying between them. The length of the CDR3 is 12 residues. The CDR3 region is CASSSGFYEQYF. The CDR3 DNA reads as TGTGCCAGCAGCTCGGGGTTCTACGAGCAGTACTTC.

Concerning this clone itself: The junction departs from germline at one end; a sequencing error may be responsible. The V and J genes are TRBV24-1 and TRBJ1-3, with TRBD1 matching 8 bases. The CDR3 covers 15 residues. Germline lookup yields CDR1 KGHDR and CDR2 SFDVKD. CDR3 protein: CAARGLFPSGNTIYF. The CDR3 DNA is TGTGCCGCCAGGGGGCTGTTTCCCTCTGGAAACACCATATATTTT.

The rearrangement joins TRBV3-1 (or the pseudogene TRBV3-2) to TRBJ2-5; TRBD2 might be the D (6 bases). CDR1 is LGHDT, CDR2 YNNKEL, per germline (reference sequence). Deletions cut 3 bases from V and 0 bases from J, with 11 bases between. This CDR3 is built from 15 residues. The DNA for the CDR3 is TGTGCCAGCAGCCACCGTCGGGGGTACCAAGAGACCCAGTACTTC. As protein: CASSHRRGYQETQYF.

The chain is built from TRBV5-6 and TRBJ1-6; TRBD1 aligns across 9 bases. CDR3 size: 16 residues. Germline V gene data show CDR1 as SGHDT and CDR2 as YYEEEE. Germline trimming cut 0 bases from V and 4 bases from J; bases unmatched to any gene: 2. The CDR3 region has the DNA TGTGCCAGCAGCTTGGCCGGGACAGGGTATAATTCACCCCTCCACTTT. Its translation: CASSLAGTGYNSPLHF. The full variable domain, rest sourced from reference TRBV5-6 and TRBJ1-6, is DAGVTQSPTHLIKTRGQQVTLRCSPKSGHDTVSWYQQALGQGPQFIFQYYEEEERQRGNFPDRFSGHQFPNYSSELNVNALLLGDSALYLCASSLAGTGYNSPLHFGNGTRLTVT.

The gene calls are TRBV11-2 and TRBJ1-1; 7 bases map to TRBD1. The CDR3 spans 16 residues. Looked up from germline, CDR1 is SGHAT and CDR2 is FQNNGV. Trimming cost V 5 bases and J 7 bases; bases outside gene matches: 16. The chain's CDR3 is CASSTRQGEPTYEAFF. The CDR3 bases are TGTGCCAGCAGCACTAGACAGGGCGAACCCACATATGAAGCTTTCTTT.

This sequence joins TRBV18 and TRBJ2-6, with D unclear. The germline V gene has CDR1 KGHSH and CDR2 LQKENI. This CDR3 is 17 amino acids long. V was shortened by 2 bases and J by 4 bases, with 15 bases between the two germline ends. The CDR3 reads CASSPTADSIGANVLTF. The CDR3 nucleotides read TGTGCCAGCTCACCAACCGCGGATAGTATAGGGGCCAACGTCCTGACTTTC.

The rearrangement links TRBV6-4 to TRBJ1-1; D may be TRBD1 (6 bases). CDR1 is MRHNA and CDR2 is SNTAGT in the germline V gene. Trimming left V 3 bases short and J 4 bases short, with 12 bases between. This CDR3 has 14 amino acids. The CDR3 DNA is TGTGCCAGCAGTGATGGGGGCGCGGGCACTGAAGCTTTCTTT. It codes for CASSDGGAGTEAFF.

This chain connects TRBV15 to TRBJ1-5; TRBD1 might be the D (5 bases). Trimming pared 2 bases from V and 6 bases from J, leaving 11 bases between. This CDR3 comprises 14 residues. Germline V gives CDR1 LNHNV, CDR2 YYDKDF (reference sequence). The CDR3 is CATSRSQGIQPQHF. CDR3 DNA: TGTGCCACCAGCAGAAGTCAGGGAATTCAGCCCCAGCATTTT.

This clone was picked up many times. CDR3 bases: TGTGCCAGCAGCCGAGATTCCGGGACAGGCTCCTACGAGCAGTACTTC. Amino acids: CASSRDSGTGSYEQYF. This chain connects TRBV7-8 to TRBJ2-7, with TRBD1 identical over 8 bases. Trimming took 5 bases from V and 0 from J; bases not matched to a gene: 9. CDR3 length: 16 amino acids. Germline V gene lookup returns CDR1 SGHVS and CDR2 FQNEAQ.

The CDR3 DNA reads as TGTGCCAGCAAGGGACAGGGCACAGATACGCAGTATTTT. Translating gives CASKGQGTDTQYF. The chain carries TRBV2 and TRBJ2-3, with TRBD1 matching over 8 bases. Germline-derived CDR1 and CDR2 are SNHLY and FYNNEI. V lost 7 bases to trimming and J lost 1 base; unmatched junction nucleotides: 1. CDR3 length equals 13 residues.

The chain combines TRBV6-1 with TRBJ1-1; D might be TRBD1 (5 bases). The germline gives CDR1 MNHNS, CDR2 SASEGT. The V gene lost 1 base and the J gene lost 5 bases, with 14 bases spanning the gap. The CDR3 is 15 residues long. As DNA, the CDR3 is TGTGCCAGCAGTGAAGAGGCCAGGGTCCCGACTGAAGCTTTCTTT. Translated, it gives CASSEEARVPTEAFF.